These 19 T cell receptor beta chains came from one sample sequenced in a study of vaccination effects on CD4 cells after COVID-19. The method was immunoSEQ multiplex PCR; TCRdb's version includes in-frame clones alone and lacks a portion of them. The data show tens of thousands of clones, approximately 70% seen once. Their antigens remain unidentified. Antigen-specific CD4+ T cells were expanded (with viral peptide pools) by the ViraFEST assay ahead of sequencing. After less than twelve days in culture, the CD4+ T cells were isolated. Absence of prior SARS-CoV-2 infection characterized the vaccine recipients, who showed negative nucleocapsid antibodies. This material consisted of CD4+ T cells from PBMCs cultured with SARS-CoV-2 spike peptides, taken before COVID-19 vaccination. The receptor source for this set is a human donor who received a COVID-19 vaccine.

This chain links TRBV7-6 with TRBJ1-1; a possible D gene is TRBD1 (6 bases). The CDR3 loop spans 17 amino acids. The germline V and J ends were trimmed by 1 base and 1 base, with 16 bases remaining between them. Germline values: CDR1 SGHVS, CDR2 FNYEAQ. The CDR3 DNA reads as TGTGCCAGCAGCTTAGTCTCACAGGGCCGAACGAACACTGAAGCTTTCTTT. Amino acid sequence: CASSLVSQGRTNTEAFF.

This CDR3 reads CASSQERFGTGVTDTQYF. CDR3 nucleotide sequence: TGCGCCAGCAGCCAAGAACGATTCGGAACGGGAGTCACAGATACGCAGTATTTT. The rearrangement uses TRBV4-1 and TRBJ2-3; a possible D gene is TRBD2 (6 bases). CDR3 length equals 18 residues. Germline CDR1 and CDR2: MGHRA and YSYEKL. V lost 0 bases and J 2 bases, leaving 18 bases between the germline ends.

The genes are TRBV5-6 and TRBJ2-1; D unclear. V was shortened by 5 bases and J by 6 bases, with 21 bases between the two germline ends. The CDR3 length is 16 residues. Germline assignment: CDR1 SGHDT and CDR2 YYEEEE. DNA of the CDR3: TGTGCCAGCAGAATGGGTTTGGGCCTATACGGCAATGAGCAGTTCTTC. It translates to CASRMGLGLYGNEQFF.

The CDR3 sequence: CASSQGPYVGNTIYF. CDR3 nucleotides: TGCGCCAGCAGCCAAGGACCGTATGTTGGAAACACCATATATTTT. The chain is built from TRBV4-1 and TRBJ1-3; D not resolved. The germline V gene encodes CDR1 MGHRA and CDR2 YSYEKL. Trimming left V 1 base short and J 3 bases short, with 10 bases between. CDR3 length: 15 residues.

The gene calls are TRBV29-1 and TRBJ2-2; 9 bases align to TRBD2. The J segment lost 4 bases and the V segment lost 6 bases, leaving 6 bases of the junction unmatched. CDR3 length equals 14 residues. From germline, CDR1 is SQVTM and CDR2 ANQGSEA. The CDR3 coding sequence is TGCAGCGTCAAGCGGGGGGCGAGCACCGGGGAGCTGTTTTTT. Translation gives CSVKRGASTGELFF.

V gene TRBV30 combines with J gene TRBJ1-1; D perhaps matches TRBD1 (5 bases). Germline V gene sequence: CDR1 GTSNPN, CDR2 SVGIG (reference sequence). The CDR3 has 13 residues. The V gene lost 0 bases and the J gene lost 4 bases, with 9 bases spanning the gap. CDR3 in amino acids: CAWSVKGVTEAFF. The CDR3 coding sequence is TGTGCCTGGAGTGTCAAAGGGGTCACTGAAGCTTTCTTT.

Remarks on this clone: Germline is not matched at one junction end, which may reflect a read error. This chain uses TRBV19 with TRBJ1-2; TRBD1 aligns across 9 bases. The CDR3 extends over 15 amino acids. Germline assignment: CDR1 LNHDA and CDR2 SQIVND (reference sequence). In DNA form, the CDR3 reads TGTGCCAGTAGTCCCAAGACCGGGACAGGGAGGGGGGCATACTTC. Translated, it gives CASSPKTGTGRGAYF.

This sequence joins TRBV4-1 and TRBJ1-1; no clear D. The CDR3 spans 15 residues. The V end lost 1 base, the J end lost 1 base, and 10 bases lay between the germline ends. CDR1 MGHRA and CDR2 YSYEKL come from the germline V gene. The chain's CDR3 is CASSQVGQRNTEAFF. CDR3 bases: TGCGCCAGCAGCCAAGTTGGTCAGAGGAACACTGAAGCTTTCTTT.

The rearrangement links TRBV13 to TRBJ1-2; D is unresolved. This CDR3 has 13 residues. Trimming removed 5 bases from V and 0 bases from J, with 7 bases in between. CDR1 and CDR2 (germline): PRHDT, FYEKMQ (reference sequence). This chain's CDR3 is CASSLNANYGYTF. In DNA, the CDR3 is TGTGCCAGCAGCCTGAATGCTAACTATGGCTACACCTTC. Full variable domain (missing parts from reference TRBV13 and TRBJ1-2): AAGVIQSPRHLIKEKRETATLKCYPIPRHDTVYWYQQGPGQDPQFLISFYEKMQSDKGSIPDRFSAQQFSDYHSELNMSSLELGDSALYFCASSLNANYGYTFGSGTRLTVV.

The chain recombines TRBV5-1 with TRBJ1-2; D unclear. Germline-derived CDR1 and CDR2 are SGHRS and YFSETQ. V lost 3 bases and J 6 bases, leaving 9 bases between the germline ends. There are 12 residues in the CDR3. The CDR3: CASSSNEDGYTF. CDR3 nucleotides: TGCGCCAGCAGCTCCAACGAGGATGGCTACACCTTC.

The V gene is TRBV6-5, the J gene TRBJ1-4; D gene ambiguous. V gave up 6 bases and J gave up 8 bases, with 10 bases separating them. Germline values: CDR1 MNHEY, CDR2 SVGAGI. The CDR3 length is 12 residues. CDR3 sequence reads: CASRGLGEKLFF. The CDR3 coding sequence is TGTGCCAGCAGAGGGTTGGGCGAAAAACTGTTTTTT.

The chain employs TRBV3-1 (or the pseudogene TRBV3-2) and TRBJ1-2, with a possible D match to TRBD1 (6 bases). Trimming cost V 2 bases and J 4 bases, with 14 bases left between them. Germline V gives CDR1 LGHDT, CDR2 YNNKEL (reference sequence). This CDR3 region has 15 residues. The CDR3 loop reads CASSQLDRPGYGYTF. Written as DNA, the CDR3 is TGTGCCAGCAGCCAACTCGACAGGCCGGGCTATGGCTACACCTTC.

CDR3 sequence (DNA): TGTGCCAGCAGTTACTCGAAGGGGGCGACTAGTGGCTACACCTTC. Translated, it gives CASSYSKGATSGYTF. V gene TRBV6-5 combines with J gene TRBJ1-2; 7 positions agree with TRBD1. The length of the CDR3 is 15 residues. V gave up 0 bases and J gave up 7 bases; unmatched junction bases: 8. Germline V gene data show CDR1 as MNHEY and CDR2 as SVGAGI.

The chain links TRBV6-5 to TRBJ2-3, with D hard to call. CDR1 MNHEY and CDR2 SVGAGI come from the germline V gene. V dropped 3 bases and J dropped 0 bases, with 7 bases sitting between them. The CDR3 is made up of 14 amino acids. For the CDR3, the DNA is TGTGCCAGCAGTTATGAGATAAGCACAGATACGCAGTATTTT. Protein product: CASSYEISTDTQYF.

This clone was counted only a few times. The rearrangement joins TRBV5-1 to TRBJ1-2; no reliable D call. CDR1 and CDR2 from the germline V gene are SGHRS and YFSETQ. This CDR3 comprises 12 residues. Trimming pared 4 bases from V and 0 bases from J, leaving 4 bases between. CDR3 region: CASSPSNYGYTF. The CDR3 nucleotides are TGCGCCAGCAGCCCTTCTAACTATGGCTACACCTTC.

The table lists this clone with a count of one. The CDR3 is CASGGLRERGQPQHF. CDR3 in DNA: TGTGCCAGCGGCGGGTTGAGGGAGCGTGGCCAGCCCCAGCATTTT. The chain combines TRBV21-1 with TRBJ1-5. TRBV21-1 is flagged as a pseudogene. The CDR3 totals 15 residues.

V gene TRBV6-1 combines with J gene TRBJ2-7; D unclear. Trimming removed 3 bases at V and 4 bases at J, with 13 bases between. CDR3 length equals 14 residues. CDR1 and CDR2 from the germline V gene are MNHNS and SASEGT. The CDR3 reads CASSEALPIYEQYF. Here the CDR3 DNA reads TGTGCCAGCAGTGAGGCCCTACCAATTTACGAGCAGTACTTC.

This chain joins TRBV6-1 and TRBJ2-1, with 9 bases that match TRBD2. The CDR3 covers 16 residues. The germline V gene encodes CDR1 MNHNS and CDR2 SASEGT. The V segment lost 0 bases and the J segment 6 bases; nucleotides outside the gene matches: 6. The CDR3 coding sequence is TGTGCCAGCAGTGAAGCTCCTAGCGGGATTGGCAATGAGCAGTTCTTC. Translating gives CASSEAPSGIGNEQFF.

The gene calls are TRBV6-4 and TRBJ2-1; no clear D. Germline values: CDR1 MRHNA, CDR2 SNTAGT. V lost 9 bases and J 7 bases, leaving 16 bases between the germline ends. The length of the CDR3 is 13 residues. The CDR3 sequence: CASSLGFGNEQFF. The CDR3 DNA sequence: TGTGCCAGTTCTTTGGGATTTGGGAATGAGCAGTTCTTC.